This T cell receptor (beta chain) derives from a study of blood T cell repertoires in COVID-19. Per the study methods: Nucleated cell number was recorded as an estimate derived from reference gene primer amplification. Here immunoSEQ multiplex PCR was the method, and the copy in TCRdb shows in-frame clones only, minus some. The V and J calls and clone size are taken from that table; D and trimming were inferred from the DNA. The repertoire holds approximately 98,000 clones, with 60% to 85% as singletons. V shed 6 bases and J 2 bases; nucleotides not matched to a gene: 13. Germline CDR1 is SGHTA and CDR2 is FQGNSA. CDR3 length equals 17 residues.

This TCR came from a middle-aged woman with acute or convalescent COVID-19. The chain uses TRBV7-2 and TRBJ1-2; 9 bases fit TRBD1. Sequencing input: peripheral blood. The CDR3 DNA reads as TGTGCCAGCAGTATAGGACAGGGGAATTGGCTCAACTATGGCTACACCTTC. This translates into CASSIGQGNWLNYGYTF. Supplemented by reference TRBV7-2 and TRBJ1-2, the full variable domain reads GAGVSQSPSNKVTEKGKDVELRCDPISGHTALYWYRQSLGQGLEFLIYFQGNSAPDKSGLPSDRFSAERTGGSVSTLTIQRTQQEDSAVYLCASSIGQGNWLNYGYTFGSGTRLTVV.